This paragraph covers one T cell receptor (beta chain) sequence. Other DNA sequences of this sample code for an identical CDR3. This specimen belongs to a study of cytomegalovirus exposure and HLA in healthy donors. CDR3 length equals 14 residues. V was clipped by 4 bases and J by 8 bases; unmatched bases: 6. Germline V gene data show CDR1 as SGHRS and CDR2 as YFSETQ. In the PCR, 60 Vbeta and 13 Jbeta primers were used. Repertoires were generated with immunoSEQ multiplex PCR, while TCRdb's copy carries only in-frame clones and drops some. The sample holds some 180,000 clones, about four fifths seen once.

This TCR derives from a woman aged 30 to 39 in good health and CMV-seronegative. The chain recombines TRBV5-1 with TRBJ1-4; 9 nucleotides align to TRBD1. Source material: PBMCs. CDR3 sequence (DNA): TGCGCCAGCAGCCTGGACAGGGGATTAGAAAAACTGTTTTTT. Translation: CASSLDRGLEKLFF. The full variable domain, its missing parts supplied by reference TRBV5-1 and TRBJ1-4, is KAGVTQTPRYLIKTRGQQVTLSCSPISGHRSVSWYQQTPGQGLQFLFEYFSETQRNKGNFPGRFSGRQFSNSRSEMNVSTLELGDSALYLCASSLDRGLEKLFFGSGTQLSVL.